One and the same sample provided the 7 T cell receptor beta chains below, sequenced in a study of radiation and T cells in renal cell carcinoma. The table came from immunoSEQ multiplex PCR; TCRdb's copy has only in-frame clones and leaves some out. Of 130,000 to 150,000 clones in the sample, nearly 90% were seen once. Time point of the sample: baseline pretreatment blood. Treatment defined: 15 Gy SBRT to primary tumor, nephrectomy 4 weeks later. The starting material was blood, obtained from a patient whose treatment included radiotherapy and nephrectomy. Receptors were obtained from a woman in her forties or fifties with renal cell carcinoma.

This chain joins TRBV2 and TRBJ2-3; no reliable D call. CDR1 and CDR2 (germline): SNHLY, FYNNEI. The CDR3 totals 12 residues. Between the trimmed V and J ends, which lost 7 bases and 4 bases, there was a span of 9 bases. The CDR3 DNA reads TGTGCCAGCAACTTCGGTTCAGATACGCAGTATTTT. This encodes CASNFGSDTQYF.

The chain links TRBV5-5 to TRBJ1-1; D is uncertain. Germline lookup yields CDR1 SGHKS and CDR2 YYEKEE (reference sequence). The CDR3 is 12 residues long. Between the trimmed V and J ends, which lost 3 bases and 6 bases, there was a span of 9 bases. CDR3 sequence: CASSSPVSEAFF. CDR3 coding DNA: TGTGCCAGCAGCTCCCCGGTGTCTGAAGCTTTCTTT. The full variable domain, its missing parts supplied by reference TRBV5-5 and TRBJ1-1, is DAGVTQSPTHLIKTRGQQVTLRCSPISGHKSVSWYQQVLGQGPQFIFQYYEKEERGRGNFPDRFSARQFPNYSSELNVNALLLGDSALYLCASSSPVSEAFFGQGTRLTVV.

The chain employs TRBV4-3 and TRBJ1-4; 8 nucleotides match TRBD1. The CDR3 has 16 residues. Germline V gives CDR1 LGHNA, CDR2 YSLEER. V was clipped by 0 bases and J by 7 bases; unmatched bases: 7. Here the CDR3 reads CASSQDGRGHGEKLFF. CDR3 in DNA: TGCGCCAGCAGCCAAGACGGCAGGGGGCATGGTGAAAAACTGTTTTTT.

This rearrangement joins TRBV4-2 to TRBJ1-2, with D possibly TRBD1 on 6 matching bases. CDR3 length: 14 amino acids. From germline, CDR1 is LGHNA and CDR2 YNFKEQ. V was pared by 4 bases and J by 4 bases, with 13 bases between. The CDR3, as DNA: TGTGCCAGCAGCCGCCGACAGGAATTCTATGGCTACACCTTC. It specifies CASSRRQEFYGYTF.

The CDR3 spells CASSYGGDRETQYF. The CDR3 nucleotides read TGTGCCAGCAGTTACGGTGGGGACCGGGAGACCCAGTACTTC. V and J are TRBV6-5 and TRBJ2-5; D is perhaps TRBD1 or TRBD2 (5 bases each). The CDR3 is 14 amino acids. The germline gives CDR1 MNHEY, CDR2 SVGAGI. With 2 bases removed from V and 5 bases from J, the gap between germline ends came to 12 bases.

This clone was seen a handful of times. This chain uses TRBV5-6 with TRBJ1-1; D call uncertain. The CDR3 has 12 amino acids. CDR1 and CDR2 (germline): SGHDT, YYEEEE. V lost 4 bases to trimming and J lost 8 bases, with 12 bases between them. CDR3 in DNA: TGTGCCAGCAGCCCCTGGTCAGACGAAGCTTTCTTT. It yields the protein CASSPWSDEAFF. Using reference TRBV5-6 and TRBJ1-1 for the parts outside the CDR3, the full variable domain is DAGVTQSPTHLIKTRGQQVTLRCSPKSGHDTVSWYQQALGQGPQFIFQYYEEEERQRGNFPDRFSGHQFPNYSSELNVNALLLGDSALYLCASSPWSDEAFFGQGTRLTVV.

The chain couples TRBV5-6 to TRBJ2-7; possibly TRBD1 or TRBD2 for D (5 bases each). From germline, CDR1 is SGHDT and CDR2 YYEEEE. Trimming removed 0 bases at V and 5 bases at J, with 12 bases between. This CDR3 region has 14 residues. The CDR3 coding sequence is TGTGCCAGCAGCTTGGCCGGGACGTCGGACGAGCAGTACTTC. This translates into CASSLAGTSDEQYF.